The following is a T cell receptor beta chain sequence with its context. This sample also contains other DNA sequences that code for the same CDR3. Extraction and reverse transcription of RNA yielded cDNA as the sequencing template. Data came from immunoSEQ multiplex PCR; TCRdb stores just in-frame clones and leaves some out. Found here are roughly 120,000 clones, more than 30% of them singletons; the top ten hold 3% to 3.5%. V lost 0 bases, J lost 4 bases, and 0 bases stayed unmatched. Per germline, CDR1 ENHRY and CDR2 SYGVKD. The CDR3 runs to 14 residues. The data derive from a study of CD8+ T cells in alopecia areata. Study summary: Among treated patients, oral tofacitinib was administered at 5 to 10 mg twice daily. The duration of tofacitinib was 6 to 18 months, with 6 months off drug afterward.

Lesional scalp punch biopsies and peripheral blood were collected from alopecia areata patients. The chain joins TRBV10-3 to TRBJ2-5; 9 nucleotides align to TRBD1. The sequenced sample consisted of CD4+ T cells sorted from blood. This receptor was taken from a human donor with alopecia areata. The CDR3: CAISESTGGETQYF. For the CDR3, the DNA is TGTGCCATCAGTGAGTCGACAGGGGGAGAGACCCAGTACTTC.